The T cell receptor (beta chain) under discussion was sequenced for a study of T cell responses to AZD1222 COVID-19 vaccine. Sequenced by immunoSEQ multiplex PCR; TCRdb stores in-frame clones only, minus some. The data show around 97,000 clones, with around 91% seen just once and 35% to 50% held by the top ten. This clone came up once. The CDR3 totals 17 residues. With 6 bases clipped from V and 4 bases from J, the junction kept 15 bases outside the gene matches. Germline V gene lookup returns CDR1 SQVTM and CDR2 ANQGSEA. The receptor's source is an adult in good health. The chain is built from TRBV29-1 and TRBJ2-3; 11 bases align to TRBD2. The sequencing here drew on peripheral blood, taken on day 0 of AZD1222 vaccination. CDR3 nucleotides: TGCAGCGTACACGTTCAACTAGCGGGAGTTTATGCAGATACGCAGTATTTT. It is translated as CSVHVQLAGVYADTQYF.